This passage covers 3 T cell receptor beta chains from one sample sequenced in a study of blood T cell repertoires in COVID-19. Using immunoSEQ multiplex PCR, the repertoire was profiled, and TCRdb retains in-frame clones only, with some absent. The table has 250,000 to 350,000 clones, around 90% seen once. The sample comprised PBMCs or T cells enriched from blood (not recorded which). The receptor set was obtained from a man aged 60 to 69 who had recovered from COVID-19.

The rearrangement uses TRBV29-1 and TRBJ2-2, with 8 bases fitting TRBD1. V shed 6 bases and J 5 bases; nucleotides not matched to a gene: 2. The germline V gene encodes CDR1 SQVTM and CDR2 ANQGSEA. The CDR3 is made up of 12 amino acids. The CDR3 sequence: CSVQGATGELFF. For the CDR3, the DNA is TGCAGCGTCCAGGGGGCGACCGGGGAGCTGTTTTTT.

In DNA, the CDR3 is TGTGCCAGTGACCGGGGGAACACTGAAGCTTTCTTT. Its protein is CASDRGNTEAFF. The V call is TRBV19, the J call TRBJ1-1; the D is unclear. CDR1 is LNHDA and CDR2 is SQIVND in the germline V gene (reference sequence). Trimming left V 8 bases short and J 1 base short, with 8 bases between. This CDR3 comprises 12 residues. The full variable domain, completed using reference TRBV19 and TRBJ1-1, is DGGITQSPKYLFRKEGQNVTLSCEQNLNHDAMYWYRQDPGQGLRLIYYSQIVNDFQKGDIAEGYSVSREKKESFPLTVTSAQKNPTAFYLCASDRGNTEAFFGQGTRLTVV.

V and J are TRBV3-1 (or the pseudogene TRBV3-2) and TRBJ2-3; TRBD1 matches 8 bases. The V gene's germline CDR1 is LGHDT and CDR2 YNNKEL (reference sequence). Losses at the gene ends were 4 bases for V and 6 bases for J; bases not matched to a gene: 6. The CDR3 length is 14 residues. The CDR3 DNA sequence: TGTGCCAGCAGCCTTGACAGGGGCCCGGATACGCAGTATTTT. It yields the protein CASSLDRGPDTQYF.